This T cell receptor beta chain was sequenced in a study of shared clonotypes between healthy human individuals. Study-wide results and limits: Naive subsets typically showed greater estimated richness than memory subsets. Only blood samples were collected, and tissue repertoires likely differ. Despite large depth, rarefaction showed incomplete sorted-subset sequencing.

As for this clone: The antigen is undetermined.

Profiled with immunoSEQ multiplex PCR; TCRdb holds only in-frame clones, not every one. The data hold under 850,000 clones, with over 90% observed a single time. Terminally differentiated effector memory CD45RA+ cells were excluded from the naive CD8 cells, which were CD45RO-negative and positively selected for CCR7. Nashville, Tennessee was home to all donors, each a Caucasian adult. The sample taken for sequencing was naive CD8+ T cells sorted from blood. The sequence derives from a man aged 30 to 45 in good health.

The CDR3 DNA reads TGTGCCAGCAGGGGCGGAACCTACGAGCAGTACTTC. It encodes CASRGGTYEQYF. V usage is TRBV11-2 and J usage is TRBJ2-7; D is ambiguous. Germline V gene data show CDR1 as SGHAT and CDR2 as FQNNGV. Trimming pared 6 bases from V and 2 bases from J, leaving 8 bases between. This CDR3 is built from 12 residues.